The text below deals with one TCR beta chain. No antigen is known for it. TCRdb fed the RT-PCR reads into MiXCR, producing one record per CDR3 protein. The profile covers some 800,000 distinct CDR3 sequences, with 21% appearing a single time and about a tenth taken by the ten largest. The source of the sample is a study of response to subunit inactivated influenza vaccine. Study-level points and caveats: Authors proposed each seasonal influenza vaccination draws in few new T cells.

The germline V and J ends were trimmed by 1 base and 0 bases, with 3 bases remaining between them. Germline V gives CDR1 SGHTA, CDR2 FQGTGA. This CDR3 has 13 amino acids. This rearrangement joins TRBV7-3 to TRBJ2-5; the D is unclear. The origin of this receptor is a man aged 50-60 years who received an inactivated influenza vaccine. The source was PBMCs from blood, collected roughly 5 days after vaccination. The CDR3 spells CASSLIYQETQYF. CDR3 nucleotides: TGTGCCAGCAGCTTAATTTACCAAGAGACCCAGTACTTC.